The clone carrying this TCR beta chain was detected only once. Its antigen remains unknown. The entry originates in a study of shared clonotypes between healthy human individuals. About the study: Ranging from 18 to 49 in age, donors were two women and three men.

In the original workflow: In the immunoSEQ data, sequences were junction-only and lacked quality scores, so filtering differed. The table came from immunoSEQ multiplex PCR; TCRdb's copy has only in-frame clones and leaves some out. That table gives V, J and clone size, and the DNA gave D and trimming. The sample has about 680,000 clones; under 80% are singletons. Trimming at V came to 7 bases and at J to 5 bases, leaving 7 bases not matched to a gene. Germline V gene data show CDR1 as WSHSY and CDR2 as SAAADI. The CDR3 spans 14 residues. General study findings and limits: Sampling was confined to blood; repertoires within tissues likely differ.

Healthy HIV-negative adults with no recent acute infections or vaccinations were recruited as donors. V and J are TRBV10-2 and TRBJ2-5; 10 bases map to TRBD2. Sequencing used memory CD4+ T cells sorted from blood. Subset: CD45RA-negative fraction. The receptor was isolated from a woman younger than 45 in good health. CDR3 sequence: CASKGAGGRETQYF. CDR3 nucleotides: TGCGCCAGCAAGGGAGCGGGAGGGCGGGAGACCCAGTACTTC.